This TCR beta chain was captured by sequencing in a study of T cell changes during pregnancy in multiple sclerosis. This table comes from immunoSEQ multiplex PCR, and its TCRdb copy is limited to in-frame clones, with some not included. The sample carries about 73,000 clones, roughly 88% recorded once. Germline values: CDR1 SGHDT, CDR2 YYEEEE. The CDR3 sequence is 16 residues long. Comments on this clone: A junction end diverges from the germline sequence, so it may reflect a read error.

The specimen comprised peripheral blood, sampled after pregnancy. The receptor's source is a female donor in good health, enrolled as a control in a pregnancy study. This chain joins TRBV5-6 and TRBJ2-7; weak D call: TRBD1 (6 bases). Written as DNA, the CDR3 is TGTGCCAGCAGCCCCGGGTGGGGGCCAGAGTCCTACGGGCAGTACTTC. This translates into CASSPGWGPESYGQYF.